One and the same sample provided the 10 T cell receptor beta chains below, sequenced in a study of T cell responses to AZD1222 COVID-19 vaccine. Sequencing used immunoSEQ multiplex PCR; TCRdb keeps in-frame clones, though not all of them. The sample records roughly 50,000 clones, roughly 85% being singletons. The input for sequencing was peripheral blood, taken on day 0 of AZD1222 vaccination. The receptors were gathered from an adult in good health.

V usage is TRBV2 and J usage is TRBJ1-2; TRBD1 agrees at 9 bases. With V trimmed by 6 bases and J by 2 bases, 4 bases remained unmatched. CDR3 length: 14 residues. Per the germline V gene, CDR1 is SNHLY and CDR2 is FYNNEI. As DNA, the CDR3 is TGTGCCAGCAGGTGGACAGGGGCAAACTATGGCTACACCTTC. This translates into CASRWTGANYGYTF.

J is TRBJ2-2 and V is TRBV7-6; 8 bases line up with TRBD1. Germline-derived CDR1 and CDR2 are SGHVS and FNYEAQ. The CDR3 has 16 amino acids. V trimming: 5 bases; J trimming: 3 bases; junction bases outside the gene matches: 8. CDR3 region: CASSPPPRGHTGELFF. CDR3 bases: TGTGCCAGCAGCCCACCCCCCAGGGGGCACACCGGGGAGCTGTTTTTT.

V usage is TRBV5-1 and J usage is TRBJ2-3, with 14 bases fitting TRBD2. In germline, CDR1 is SGHRS, CDR2 YFSETQ. The J segment lost 5 bases and the V segment lost 3 bases, leaving 2 bases of the junction unmatched. CDR3 size: 15 residues. The CDR3 is CASSWTSGGLDTQYF. The CDR3 DNA follows: TGCGCCAGCAGCTGGACTAGCGGGGGGTTAGATACGCAGTATTTT.

This sequence joins TRBV5-6 and TRBJ1-3; D is uncertain. Germline values: CDR1 SGHDT, CDR2 YYEEEE. The length of the CDR3 is 15 residues. V was clipped by 1 base and J by 3 bases, with 11 bases between them. CDR3 nucleotides: TGTGCCAGCAGCTTGTTGGAGTCTTTTGGAAACACCATATATTTT. This sequence encodes CASSLLESFGNTIYF. Using reference TRBV5-6 and TRBJ1-3 for the parts outside the CDR3, the full variable domain is DAGVTQSPTHLIKTRGQQVTLRCSPKSGHDTVSWYQQALGQGPQFIFQYYEEEERQRGNFPDRFSGHQFPNYSSELNVNALLLGDSALYLCASSLLESFGNTIYFGEGSWLTVV.

J is TRBJ1-2 and V is TRBV7-8, with D perhaps matching TRBD1 (5 bases). CDR1 and CDR2 from the germline V gene are SGHVS and FQNEAQ. The CDR3 is 15 amino acids. V was cut by 5 bases and J by 4 bases, with 17 bases left in between. The CDR3: CASSPRKGLIYGYTF. CDR3 bases: TGTGCCAGCAGCCCGCGCAAGGGGCTGATCTATGGCTACACCTTC. Using reference TRBV7-8 and TRBJ1-2 for the parts outside the CDR3, the full variable domain is GAGVSQSPRYKVAKRGQDVALRCDPISGHVSLFWYQQALGQGPEFLTYFQNEAQLDKSGLPSDRFFAERPEGSVSTLKIQRTQQEDSAVYLCASSPRKGLIYGYTFGSGTRLTVV.

V is TRBV18 and J is TRBJ2-1; 7 nucleotides match TRBD2. Germline values: CDR1 KGHSH, CDR2 LQKENI. CDR3 length: 16 amino acids. The junction had 5 bases not matched to a gene; V was cut back by 0 bases and J by 3 bases. CDR3 region: CASSPPGEGLYNEQFF. Here the CDR3 DNA reads TGTGCCAGCTCACCACCGGGGGAGGGCCTCTACAATGAGCAGTTCTTC.

CDR3: CASSVAGAGGEQYF. The CDR3 DNA sequence: TGTGCCAGCAGCGTAGCCGGTGCTGGGGGCGAGCAGTACTTC. This chain connects TRBV9 to TRBJ2-7; D may be TRBD1 or TRBD2 (5 bases each). V dropped 0 bases and J dropped 6 bases, with 13 bases sitting between them. This CDR3 contains 14 residues. The V gene's germline CDR1 is SGDLS and CDR2 YYNGEE.

The rearrangement links TRBV7-2 to TRBJ2-7, with D possibly TRBD1 on 6 matching bases. The V and J ends lost 4 bases and 0 bases respectively, with 19 bases between them. Germline lookup yields CDR1 SGHTA and CDR2 FQGNSA. This CDR3 region has 17 residues. The CDR3 DNA reads as TGTGCCAGCAGCTCCCCCGGGACAAAGCTAAGCTCCTACGAGCAGTACTTC. Its protein is CASSSPGTKLSSYEQYF.

The chain joins TRBV25-1 to TRBJ2-7; D is perhaps TRBD2 (5 bases). The length of the CDR3 is 13 residues. V was trimmed by 7 bases and J by 3 bases, leaving 13 bases between them. CDR1 is MGHDK, CDR2 SYGVNS, per germline. The CDR3 bases are TGTGCCAGCAAGCACGGGGTGGGCTACGAGCAGTACTTC. This codes for CASKHGVGYEQYF.

This chain links TRBV5-1 with TRBJ2-1; TRBD1 agrees at 9 bases. V trimming: 3 bases; J trimming: 2 bases; junction bases outside the gene matches: 6. This CDR3 has 16 residues. From germline, CDR1 is SGHRS and CDR2 YFSETQ. CDR3 residues: CASSSGGTGPYNEQFF. For the CDR3, the DNA is TGCGCCAGCAGCTCGGGTGGGACAGGGCCCTACAATGAGCAGTTCTTC.